The clone carrying this T cell receptor (beta chain) showed up just once. The protocol was immunoSEQ multiplex PCR, while the TCRdb copy is restricted to in-frame clones and leaves out a portion. The table lists about 82,000 clones, about 87% of them singletons, with 7.4% in the top ten. CDR1 is SGHNT and CDR2 is YYREEE in the germline V gene (reference sequence). Trimming shortened V by 4 bases and J by 0 bases, and 17 bases separated the two germline ends. This CDR3 contains 18 residues. This sample stems from a study of OX40 agonist ivuxolimab in advanced cancers. The receptor's source is an adult with an advanced solid tumor such as melanoma, head and neck, liver or kidney cancer. Specimen: CD4+ or CD8+ T cells sorted from blood, collected in a trial of the OX40 agonist ivuxolimab. The gene calls are TRBV5-4 and TRBJ2-6; D is perhaps TRBD1 (6 bases). The DNA of the CDR3 is TGTGCCAGCAGCCCGGCGACAGGTCTAAGCTCTGGGGCCAACGTCCTGACTTTC. Translated, it gives CASSPATGLSSGANVLTF.